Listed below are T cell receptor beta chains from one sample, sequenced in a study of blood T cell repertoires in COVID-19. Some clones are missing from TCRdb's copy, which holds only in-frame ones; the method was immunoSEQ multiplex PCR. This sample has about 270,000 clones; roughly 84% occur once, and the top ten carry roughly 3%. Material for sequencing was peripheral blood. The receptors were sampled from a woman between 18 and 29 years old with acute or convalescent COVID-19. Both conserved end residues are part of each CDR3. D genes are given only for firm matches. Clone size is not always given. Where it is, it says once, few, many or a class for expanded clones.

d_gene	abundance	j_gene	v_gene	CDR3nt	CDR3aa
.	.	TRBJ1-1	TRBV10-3	TGTGCCATCAGCTGGACAGCCAACACTGAAGCTTTCTTT	CAISWTANTEAFF
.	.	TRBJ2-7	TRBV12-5	TGTGCTAGTGGTTTGCCCGCGACGACTAGTTGGTCCTACGAGCAGTACTTC	CASGLPATTSWSYEQYF
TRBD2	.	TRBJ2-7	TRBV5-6	TGTGCCAGCAGCCCGGGACTAGCGGGCCTCTCCTACGAGCAGTACTTC	CASSPGLAGLSYEQYF
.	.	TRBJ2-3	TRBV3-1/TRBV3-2	TGTGCCAGCAGCCACACCGGGAGCGCAGATACGCAGTATTTT	CASSHTGSADTQYF
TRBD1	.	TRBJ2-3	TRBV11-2	TGTGCCAGCAGCTCCGGGACAGCCTCCACAGATACGCAGTATTTT	CASSSGTASTDTQYF
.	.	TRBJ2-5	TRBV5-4	TGTGCCAGCAGCCCGGAATCTAGTCCCCTCCAAGAGACCCAGTACTTC	CASSPESSPLQETQYF
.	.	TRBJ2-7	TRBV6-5	TGTGCCAGCAGTTACTCGATGGCTGTCTACGAGCAGTACTTC	CASSYSMAVYEQYF
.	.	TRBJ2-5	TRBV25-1	TGTGCCAGCAGTGACCCCAGGGTTTTCGGGACCCAGTACTTC	CASSDPRVFGTQYF
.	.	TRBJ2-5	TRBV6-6	TGTGCCAGCAGTTATTCGACAGGTCAAGAGACCCAGTACTTC	CASSYSTGQETQYF
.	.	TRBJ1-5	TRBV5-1	TGCGCCAGCAGCTTAAGGGGCGAAGGCAATCAGCCCCAGCATTTT	CASSLRGEGNQPQHF
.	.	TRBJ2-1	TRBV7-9	TGTGCCAGCAGCTTAGGGACTCTCTACAATGAGCAGTTCTTC	CASSLGTLYNEQFF
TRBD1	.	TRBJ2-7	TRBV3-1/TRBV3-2	TGTGCCAGCAGCCACCGACAGGGGGATTTATACGAGCAGTACTTC	CASSHRQGDLYEQYF
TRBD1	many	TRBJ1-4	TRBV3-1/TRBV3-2	TGTGCCAGCAGCCCAGAGGGACAGGGAGGGGAAGTCGGGGCTGAAAAACTGTTTTTT	CASSPEGQGGEVGAEKLFF
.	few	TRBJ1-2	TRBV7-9	TGTGCCAGCAGCTTAGTTCATCTGGGGGCGTGGAACTATGGCTACACCTTC	CASSLVHLGAWNYGYTF
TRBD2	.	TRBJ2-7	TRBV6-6	TGTGCCAGCAGTTACCCACCGGGACTAGCGGCCTACGAGCAGTACTTC	CASSYPPGLAAYEQYF
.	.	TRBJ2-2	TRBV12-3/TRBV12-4	TGTGCCAGCAGTTTACCCAATACCGGGGAGCTGTTTTTT	CASSLPNTGELFF
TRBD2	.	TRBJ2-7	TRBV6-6	TGTGCCAGCAGTTCGGGTAGCGGGAGGGCCGGCTACGAGCAGTACTTC	CASSSGSGRAGYEQYF
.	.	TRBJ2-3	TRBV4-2	TGTGCCAGCAGCCAAGATTTCGCTACCCCAGATACGCAGTATTTT	CASSQDFATPDTQYF
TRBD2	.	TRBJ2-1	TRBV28	TGTGCCAGCAGCTCCGGGACTAGCGGGAGGTCTAGGCAGTTCTTC	CASSSGTSGRSRQFF
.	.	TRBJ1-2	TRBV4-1	TGCGCCAGCAGCCAAGAGGAGGGGACGAACTATGGCTACACCTTC	CASSQEEGTNYGYTF
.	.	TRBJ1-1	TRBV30	TGTGCCTGGAGTTTATTACAGAGGAACACTGAAGCTTTCTTT	CAWSLLQRNTEAFF
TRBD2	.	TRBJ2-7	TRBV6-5	TGTGCCACTTTAAGCGGGAGCTCCTACGAGCAGTACTTC	CATLSGSSYEQYF
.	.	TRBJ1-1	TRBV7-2	TGTGCCAGCAAGTCACAGGGATACACTGAAGCTTTCTTT	CASKSQGYTEAFF
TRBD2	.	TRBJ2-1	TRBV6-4	TGTGCCAGCAAATTAGATACCGGGACTAGTTCTGGTGAGCAGTTCTTC	CASKLDTGTSSGEQFF
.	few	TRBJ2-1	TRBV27	TGTGCCAGCAGTTCTAGCCTGGCCTACAATGAGCAGTTCTTC	CASSSSLAYNEQFF
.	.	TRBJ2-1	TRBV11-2	TGTGCCAGCAGCTTAGCCCTCTACAATGAGCAGTTCTTC	CASSLALYNEQFF
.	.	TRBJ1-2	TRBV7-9	TGTGCCAGCAGCTTAGATGGGGCAGGGTACTATGGCTACACCTTC	CASSLDGAGYYGYTF